The 11 T cell receptor beta chains listed next were all sequenced from one sample in a study of cytomegalovirus exposure and HLA in healthy donors. The PCR contained 60 Vbeta and 13 Jbeta primers. Measured with immunoSEQ multiplex PCR; TCRdb has only the in-frame clones, and not every one. Of 100,000 to 150,000 clones in the sample, 80% to 85% were seen once. Sample: PBMCs. Every receptor here comes from a human donor in good health.

This clone was counted only a few times. The chain recombines TRBV6-5 with TRBJ1-6; the match to TRBD1 covers 9 bases. The CDR3 sequence is 15 residues long. CDR1 and CDR2 (germline): MNHEY, SVGAGI. Trimming at V came to 8 bases and at J to 6 bases, leaving 8 bases not matched to a gene. Written as DNA, the CDR3 is TGTGCCAGCTCAGGGGCGGGACAGGGTAATTCACCCCTCCACTTT. This codes for CASSGAGQGNSPLHF.

The chain couples TRBV10-2 to TRBJ2-7; TRBD1 is a possible D gene (5 bases). V lost 7 bases to trimming and J lost 3 bases, with 16 bases between them. The V gene's germline CDR1 is WSHSY and CDR2 SAAADI. The CDR3 covers 14 residues. This chain's CDR3 is CASKGMDGVYEQYF. The CDR3 DNA follows: TGCGCCAGCAAGGGGATGGACGGAGTCTACGAGCAGTACTTC.

This sequence joins TRBV19 and TRBJ2-3, with 11 bases lining up with TRBD2. The CDR3 covers 15 residues. With 7 bases clipped from V and 5 bases from J, the junction kept 8 bases outside the gene matches. Germline V lookup: CDR1 LNHDA, CDR2 SQIVND (reference sequence). The CDR3 loop reads CASTPALAGGDTQYF. The CDR3 DNA sequence: TGTGCCAGTACCCCGGCGCTAGCGGGGGGAGATACGCAGTATTTT.

This sequence joins TRBV27 and TRBJ1-2, with 8 bases that match TRBD1. Trimming at V came to 1 base and at J to 4 bases, leaving 2 bases not matched to a gene. Germline V gene data show CDR1 as MNHEY and CDR2 as SMNVEV (reference sequence). The CDR3 has 14 residues. The CDR3 protein is CASSLYGTGYGYTF. In DNA, the CDR3 is TGTGCCAGCAGTTTATACGGGACAGGCTATGGCTACACCTTC.

The chain is built from TRBV2 and TRBJ1-1; D call uncertain. The CDR3 covers 15 residues. V was shortened by 3 bases and J by 1 base, with 12 bases between the two germline ends. CDR1 and CDR2 from the germline V gene are SNHLY and FYNNEI. The CDR3 DNA is TGTGCCAGCAGTGATACTCTGGTAGAGAACACTGAAGCTTTCTTT. Translated, it gives CASSDTLVENTEAFF.

The V gene is TRBV28, the J gene TRBJ2-7; tentatively, D is TRBD2 (5 bases). CDR1 MDHEN and CDR2 SYDVKM come from the germline V gene. V was pared by 6 bases and J by 5 bases, with 11 bases between. The CDR3 is made up of 12 amino acids. CDR3: CASSLLRDEQYF. CDR3 DNA: TGTGCCAGCAGCCTGTTGAGGGACGAGCAGTACTTC.

This clone was observed a single time. The chain carries TRBV7-2 and TRBJ1-4; 7 bases fit TRBD1. CDR1 and CDR2 from the germline V gene are SGHTA and FQGNSA. The V and J ends lost 0 bases and 7 bases, in that order; junction bases with no gene match: 8. The CDR3 covers 16 residues. The CDR3 DNA is TGTGCCAGCAGCTTAGCGTGGGGGACAGAGGGTGAAAAACTGTTTTTT. Residues: CASSLAWGTEGEKLFF.

The chain links TRBV11-2 to TRBJ2-1, with a weak D call TRBD2 (6 bases). V was cut by 1 base and J by 5 bases, with 15 bases left in between. CDR1 and CDR2 (germline): SGHAT, FQNNGV. This CDR3 spans 16 amino acids. The CDR3, as DNA: TGTGCCAGCAGCTTAGTGTTAGGCGGGGCAAACAATGAGCAGTTCTTC. It yields the protein CASSLVLGGANNEQFF. The entire variable domain, with the rest obtained from reference TRBV11-2 and TRBJ2-1, is as follows: EAGVAQSPRYKIIEKRQSVAFWCNPISGHATLYWYQQILGQGPKLLIQFQNNGVVDDSQLPKDRFSAERLKGVDSTLKIQPAKLEDSAVYLCASSLVLGGANNEQFFGPGTRLTVL.

V usage is TRBV21-1 and J usage is TRBJ2-5; the DNA was not compared with TRBD1, the D call given in the table. TRBV21-1 counts as a pseudogene. CDR3 length: 16 amino acids. The CDR3 loop is CASSRGQGGFRETQYF. CDR3 bases: TGTGCCAGCAGCAGAGGACAGGGGGGGTTTCGGGAGACCCAGTACTTC.

The chain is built from TRBV4-1 and TRBJ1-1; 9 nucleotides line up with TRBD1. Germline V gene data show CDR1 as MGHRA and CDR2 as YSYEKL. The CDR3 covers 13 residues. Trimming took 8 bases from V and 7 from J; bases not matched to a gene: 8. This CDR3 is CASRDRVGGEAFF. In DNA form, the CDR3 reads TGCGCCAGCCGGGACAGGGTCGGTGGTGAAGCTTTCTTT.

This clone has just a few counts. The chain uses TRBV6-1 and TRBJ2-7; tentative D call: TRBD1 (6 bases). With 7 bases removed from V and 0 bases from J, the gap between germline ends came to 16 bases. The CDR3 runs to 15 residues. The germline CDR1 and CDR2 sequences are MNHNS and SASEGT. Written as DNA, the CDR3 is TGTGCCAGCAACTCTGGACAGTCCCTCTCCTACGAGCAGTACTTC. Protein product: CASNSGQSLSYEQYF.